The rows below give T cell receptor beta chains drawn from one sample of a study of cytomegalovirus exposure and HLA in healthy donors. Sequencing used immunoSEQ multiplex PCR; TCRdb keeps in-frame clones, though not all of them. The sample shows around 100,000 clones, around 80% of them seen only once. The material sequenced was PBMCs. The receptors were gathered from a man aged 35 to 55 in good health and CMV-seropositive. Each CDR3 is given with its conserved first and last residue. D genes are given only for firm matches. Clone size is shown for a subset of rows, as once, few, many or a class of expanded clone.

>15|NA|TRBV6-1|TRBJ1-1|few
CASSPRGTMNTEAFF
TGTGCCAGCAGCCCCCGAGGAACCATGAACACTGAAGCTTTCTTT
>14|NA|TRBV2|TRBJ2-7|NA
CASRVGQISYEQYF
TGTGCCAGCAGGGTAGGACAGATATCCTACGAGCAGTACTTC
>15|TRBD1|TRBV27|TRBJ2-7|few
CASSGGQGISYEQYF
TGTGCCAGCAGTGGTGGACAGGGGATCTCCTACGAGCAGTACTTC
>12|NA|TRBV7-9|TRBJ1-1|NA
CASSLVANEAFF
TGTGCCAGCAGCTTAGTTGCTAATGAAGCTTTCTTT
>12|NA|TRBV21-1|TRBJ1-5|NA
CASRPGNQPQHF
TGTGCCAGCAGGCCGGGGAATCAGCCCCAGCATTTT
>18|TRBD1|TRBV5-6|TRBJ2-3|NA
CASSLWGNRDRGPDTQYF
TGTGCCAGCAGCTTGTGGGGGAACCGGGACAGGGGTCCAGATACGCAGTATTTT
>15|NA|TRBV10-3|TRBJ1-1|NA
CAISESPGTNTEAFF
TGTGCCATCAGTGAGTCTCCGGGAACGAACACTGAAGCTTTCTTT
>14|NA|TRBV15|TRBJ2-7|few
CATSLGRGLGEQYF
TGTGCCACCAGCCTAGGAAGGGGCTTGGGTGAGCAGTACTTC
>17|TRBD1|TRBV18|TRBJ1-5|NA
CASSPVNGQGFNQPQHF
TGTGCCAGCTCACCAGTTAATGGACAGGGGTTCAATCAGCCCCAGCATTTT
>14|TRBD1|TRBV11-2|TRBJ2-7|NA
CASSPTGGFGEQYF
TGTGCCAGCAGCCCGACAGGGGGATTTGGCGAGCAGTACTTC
>15|NA|TRBV30|TRBJ1-1|NA
CAGDPNKRGRIEAFF
TGTGCCGGGGATCCAAACAAGCGGGGGCGGATTGAAGCTTTCTTT
>15|NA|TRBV5-1|TRBJ1-6|few
CASSPGDTYNSPLHF
TGCGCCAGCAGCCCAGGGGATACCTATAATTCACCCCTCCACTTT
>17|NA|TRBV12-2|TRBJ1-5|NA
CASRLGAEQYSNQPQHF
TGTGCAAGTCGCTTAGGTGCTGAGCAATATAGCAATCAGCCCCAGCATTTT
>15|TRBD2|TRBV4-2|TRBJ2-7|NA
CASSQVQAGGYEQYF
TGTGCCAGCAGCCAAGTACAAGCGGGAGGGTACGAGCAGTACTTC
>13|NA|TRBV11-2|TRBJ1-2|NA
CASSPERGTGYTF
TGTGCCAGCAGCCCTGAAAGGGGGACTGGCTACACCTTC
>19|NA|TRBV11-2|TRBJ1-3|NA
CASSLAVHQVGAVGNTIYF
TGTGCCAGCAGCTTAGCCGTACACCAAGTAGGGGCGGTGGGAAACACCATATATTTT
>16|TRBD1|TRBV11-1|TRBJ2-1|NA
CASSREVGQAGNEQFF
TGTGCCAGCAGCCGAGAGGTCGGACAGGCGGGCAATGAGCAGTTCTTC
>15|NA|TRBV19|TRBJ2-7|NA
CASSIGGQSYYEQYF
TGTGCCAGTAGTATAGGCGGACAGTCGTACTACGAGCAGTACTTC
>19|TRBD1|TRBV19|TRBJ1-1|few
CASSISFGNRGRENTEAFF
TGTGCCAGTAGTATAAGTTTTGGGAACAGGGGGCGCGAGAACACTGAAGCTTTCTTT
>14|NA|TRBV5-1|TRBJ2-5|NA
CASSAQTSQETQYF
TGCGCCAGCAGCGCCCAAACTAGCCAAGAGACCCAGTACTTC
>16|NA|TRBV27|TRBJ1-2|NA
CASSPTGNTLNYGYTF
TGTGCCAGCAGTCCCACCGGGAATACGTTAAACTATGGCTACACCTTC
>14|TRBD1|TRBV7-9|TRBJ2-7|NA
CTSSPDRYSYEQYF
TGTACCAGCAGCCCGGACAGGTACTCCTACGAGCAGTACTTC
>15|NA|TRBV5-5|TRBJ2-1|few
CASSLARQAGDEQFF
TGTGCCAGCAGCTTGGCTCGACAGGCTGGGGATGAGCAGTTCTTC
>14|TRBD1|TRBV7-8|TRBJ1-1|NA
CASSLLGQGTEAFF
TGTGCCAGCAGCTTATTGGGACAGGGGACTGAAGCTTTCTTT
>17|NA|TRBV5-4|TRBJ2-5|NA
CASSLRGGARAQETQYF
TGTGCCAGCAGCTTGAGGGGAGGAGCGAGGGCACAAGAGACCCAGTACTTC
>15|TRBD2|TRBV10-1|TRBJ2-1|few
CASSRLAGSYNEQFF
TGCGCCAGCAGTAGACTAGCGGGATCCTACAATGAGCAGTTCTTC
>15|TRBD1|TRBV27|TRBJ1-6|NA
CASSYGQGVRSPLHF
TGTGCCAGCAGTTATGGACAGGGCGTGCGATCACCCCTCCACTTT
>14|NA|TRBV10-1|TRBJ1-1|NA
CASSDGQPNTEAFF
TGCGCCAGCAGTGATGGGCAGCCGAACACTGAAGCTTTCTTT
>13|NA|TRBV27|TRBJ1-2|NA
CASSGPRRGGYTF
TGTGCCAGCAGTGGCCCTCGGCGGGGCGGCTACACCTTC
>17|NA|TRBV19|TRBJ2-6|NA
CASRTGGLFSGANVLTF
TGTGCCAGCCGGACGGGGGGCCTGTTCTCTGGGGCCAACGTCCTGACTTTC
>15|TRBD1|TRBV9|TRBJ1-1|NA
CASSAPTGEDTEAFF
TGTGCCAGCAGCGCACCCACAGGGGAGGACACTGAAGCTTTCTTT
>13|TRBD1|TRBV7-7|TRBJ2-5|NA
CASSPGQGETQYF
TGTGCTAGCAGCCCCGGACAGGGGGAGACCCAGTACTTC
>13|NA|TRBV2|TRBJ1-4|NA
CASSELKYRKTVF
TGTGCCAGCAGTGAACTGAAATACCGAAAAACTGTTTTT
>15|TRBD1|TRBV19|TRBJ1-5|NA
CASSGTGGPNQPQHF
TGTGCCAGTAGTGGAACAGGGGGCCCAAATCAGCCCCAGCATTTT
>13|NA|TRBV2|TRBJ1-1|NA
CASSVELNTEAFF
TGTGCCAGCAGTGTCGAGCTGAACACTGAAGCTTTCTTT
>12|NA|TRBV30|TRBJ1-2|NA
CAWSAQAGGYTF
TGTGCCTGGAGTGCCCAGGCGGGGGGCTACACCTTC
>15|NA|TRBV10-2|TRBJ2-2|few
CASSQTAHNTGELFF
TGCGCCAGCAGCCAGACAGCGCACAACACCGGGGAGCTGTTTTTT
>15|NA|TRBV21-1|TRBJ2-3|once
CASSNLASGTDTQYF
TGTGCCAGCAGCAACCTCGCTAGCGGCACAGATACGCAGTATTTT
>15|TRBD1|TRBV19|TRBJ1-1|NA
CASSTGTGSLTEAFF
TGTGCCAGTAGTACCGGGACAGGGAGTCTGACTGAAGCTTTCTTT
>16|TRBD1|TRBV11-3|TRBJ2-2|NA
CASSLGTGALTGELFF
TGTGCCAGCAGCTTAGGGACAGGGGCCCTCACCGGGGAGCTGTTTTTT
>15|TRBD1|TRBV7-8|TRBJ2-7|few
CASSERTGGFYEQYF
TGTGCCAGCAGCGAAAGGACAGGGGGCTTCTACGAGCAGTACTTC
>13|NA|TRBV6-4|TRBJ2-3|NA
CASSSGAQDTQYF
TGTGCCAGCAGTTCAGGGGCACAAGATACGCAGTATTTT
>17|TRBD1|TRBV19|TRBJ2-3|few
CASSIGLPGTGTDTQYF
TGTGCCAGTAGTATCGGTCTTCCGGGGACAGGGACAGATACGCAGTATTTT
>14|TRBD1|TRBV7-6|TRBJ1-2|NA
CASSRQGLNYGYTF
TGTGCCAGCAGCCGACAGGGACTTAACTATGGCTACACCTTC
>18|TRBD1|TRBV25-1|TRBJ2-6|NA
CASRPGQGAARGANVLTF
TGTGCCAGCAGGCCGGGACAGGGGGCAGCAAGGGGGGCCAACGTCCTGACTTTC
>14|TRBD1|TRBV14|TRBJ2-7|NA
CASNSGTGKREQYF
TGTGCCAGCAACTCCGGGACAGGGAAGCGCGAGCAGTACTTC
>15|TRBD2|TRBV13|TRBJ2-7|NA
CASSVGRRGSYEQYF
TGTGCCAGCAGCGTCGGGAGGAGGGGATCCTACGAGCAGTACTTC
>12|NA|TRBV30|TRBJ2-5|NA
CACRKGEETQYF
TGTGCCTGTAGAAAGGGAGAAGAGACCCAGTACTTC
>14|NA|TRBV9|TRBJ2-2|few
CASSVGGGHGELFF
TGTGCCAGCAGCGTAGGCGGGGGCCACGGGGAGCTGTTTTTT
>14|TRBD1|TRBV28|TRBJ2-7|NA
CASKGQGSSYEQYF
TGTGCCAGCAAGGGACAGGGGTCCTCCTACGAGCAGTACTTC
>11|NA|TRBV27|TRBJ2-7|NA
CASSSSYEQYF
TGTGCCAGCAGTTCGTCCTACGAGCAGTACTTC
>14|NA|TRBV27|TRBJ2-7|few
CATRSRGTSYEQYF
TGTGCCACCCGATCACGGGGAACCTCCTACGAGCAGTACTTC
>12|NA|TRBV30|TRBJ1-1|NA
CAWSTGRGKAFF
TGTGCCTGGAGTACGGGGAGGGGGAAAGCTTTCTTT
>15|TRBD1|TRBV30|TRBJ2-7|NA
CAWSTGQGTSYEQYF
TGTGCCTGGAGCACCGGACAGGGGACGTCCTACGAGCAGTACTTC
>13|NA|TRBV11-2|TRBJ1-1|few
CASSQEGPSEAFF
TGTGCCAGCAGCCAGGAGGGACCAAGTGAAGCTTTCTTT
>16|TRBD2|TRBV6-1|TRBJ2-5|NA
CASSVGPSGGAETQYF
TGTGCCAGCAGTGTGGGACCTAGCGGGGGGGCGGAGACCCAGTACTTC
>12|NA|TRBV5-1|TRBJ2-5|NA
CASSEDQETQYF
TGCGCCAGCAGCGAGGACCAAGAGACCCAGTACTTC